This entry lists 4 T cell receptor beta chains sequenced from one sample in a study of regulatory T cells in long-lasting Graves disease. According to the study, TCR beta libraries were built with iRepertoire HTBI primers and CDR3-region Arm-PCR. TCRdb fed the multiplex PCR reads into MiXCR, producing one record per CDR3 protein. Of more than 300,000 distinct CDR3 sequences in the sample, roughly 20% were seen once. Time point noted: persistent/refractory GD, antithyroid drugs over 5 years with positive TRAb. PBMC RNA served as the TCR library source. The sample was peripheral blood mononuclear cells (PBMCs), taken when the disease was refractory, from a patient treated with antithyroid drugs. These receptors came from a woman aged 35 to 49 with Graves disease.

This clonotype was recorded at least ten times. This sequence joins TRBV6-1 and TRBJ1-1; D uncertain. CDR3 length: 13 residues. Trimming removed 6 bases at V and 4 bases at J, with 12 bases between. Germline lookup yields CDR1 MNHNS and CDR2 SASEGT. The CDR3 sequence is CASRQTLGTEAFF. Written as DNA, the CDR3 is TGTGCCAGCAGGCAGACCCTAGGCACTGAAGCTTTCTTT.

The chain is built from TRBV19 and TRBJ1-1, with unresolved D. CDR3 size: 16 residues. Trimming stripped 6 bases from V and 5 bases from J, with 22 bases between. Germline V gene sequence: CDR1 LNHDA, CDR2 SQIVND (reference sequence). CDR3: CASRPASGVGWTEAFF. As DNA, the CDR3 is TGTGCCAGTAGACCAGCTTCAGGCGTCGGTTGGACTGAAGCTTTCTTT.

This clonotype came up a few times. The rearrangement joins TRBV5-6 to TRBJ1-1; D gene unclear. Trimming cost V 4 bases and J 5 bases, with 15 bases left between them. CDR1 and CDR2 from the germline V gene are SGHDT and YYEEEE. The CDR3 spans 14 residues. The CDR3 nucleotides read TGTGCCAGCAGCCCCCGTCCGGGAGCAACTGAAGCTTTCTTT. Amino acids: CASSPRPGATEAFF.

The chain uses TRBV5-8 and TRBJ2-7, with D possibly matching TRBD1 (6 bases). V shed 4 bases and J shed 2 bases, with 16 bases lying between them. There are 15 residues in the CDR3. The germline CDR1 and CDR2 sequences are SGHTS and YDEGEE. The CDR3 DNA follows: TGTGCCAGCAGCCCGGACAGAAGACCAACCTACGAGCAGTACTTC. Protein sequence: CASSPDRRPTYEQYF.